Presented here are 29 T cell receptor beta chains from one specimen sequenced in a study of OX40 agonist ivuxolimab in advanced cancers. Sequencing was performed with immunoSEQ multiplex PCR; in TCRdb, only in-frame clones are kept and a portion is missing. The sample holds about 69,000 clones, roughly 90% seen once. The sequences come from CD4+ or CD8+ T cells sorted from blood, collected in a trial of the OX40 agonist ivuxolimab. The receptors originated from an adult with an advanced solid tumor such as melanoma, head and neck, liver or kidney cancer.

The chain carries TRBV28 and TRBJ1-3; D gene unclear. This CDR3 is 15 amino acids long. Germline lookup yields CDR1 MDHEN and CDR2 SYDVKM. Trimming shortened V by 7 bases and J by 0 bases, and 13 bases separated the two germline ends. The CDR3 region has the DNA TGTGCCAGCACCGTAAGCCGGCTCTCTGGAAACACCATATATTTT. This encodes CASTVSRLSGNTIYF. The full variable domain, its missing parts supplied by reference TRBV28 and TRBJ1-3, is DVKVTQSSRYLVKRTGEKVFLECVQDMDHENMFWYRQDPGLGLRLIYFSYDVKMKEKGDIPEGYSVSREKKERFSLILESASTNQTSMYLCASTVSRLSGNTIYFGEGSWLTVV.

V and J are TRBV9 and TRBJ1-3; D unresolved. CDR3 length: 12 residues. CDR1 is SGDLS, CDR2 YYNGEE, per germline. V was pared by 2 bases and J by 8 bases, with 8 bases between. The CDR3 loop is CASSVTTDTIYF. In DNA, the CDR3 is TGTGCCAGCAGCGTTACCACAGACACCATATATTTT.

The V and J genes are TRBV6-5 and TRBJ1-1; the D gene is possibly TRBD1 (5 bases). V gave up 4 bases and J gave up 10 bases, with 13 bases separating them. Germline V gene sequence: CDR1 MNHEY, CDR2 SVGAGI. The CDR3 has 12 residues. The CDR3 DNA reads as TGTGCCAGCAGTTCCACGGCTGGGGCAGCTTTCTTT. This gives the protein CASSSTAGAAFF.

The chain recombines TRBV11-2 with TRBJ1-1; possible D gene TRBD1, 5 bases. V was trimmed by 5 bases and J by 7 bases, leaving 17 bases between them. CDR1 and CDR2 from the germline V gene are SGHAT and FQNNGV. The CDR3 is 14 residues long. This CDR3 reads CASSRSGERGEAFF. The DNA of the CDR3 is TGTGCCAGCAGCCGATCGGGGGAAAGGGGTGAAGCTTTCTTT.

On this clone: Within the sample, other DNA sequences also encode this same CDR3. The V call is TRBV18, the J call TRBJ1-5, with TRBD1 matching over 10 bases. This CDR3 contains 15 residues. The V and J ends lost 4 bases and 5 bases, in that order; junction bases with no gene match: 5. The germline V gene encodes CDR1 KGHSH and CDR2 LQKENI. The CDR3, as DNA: TGTGCCAGCTCACTCTCGACAGGGGGCCATCAGCCCCAGCATTTT. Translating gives CASSLSTGGHQPQHF.

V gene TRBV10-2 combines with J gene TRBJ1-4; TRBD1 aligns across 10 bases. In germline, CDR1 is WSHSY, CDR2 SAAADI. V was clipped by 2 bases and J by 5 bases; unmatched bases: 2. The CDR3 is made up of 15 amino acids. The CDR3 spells CASSEPGQGNEKLFF. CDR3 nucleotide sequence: TGCGCCAGCAGTGAGCCGGGACAGGGGAATGAAAAACTGTTTTTT.

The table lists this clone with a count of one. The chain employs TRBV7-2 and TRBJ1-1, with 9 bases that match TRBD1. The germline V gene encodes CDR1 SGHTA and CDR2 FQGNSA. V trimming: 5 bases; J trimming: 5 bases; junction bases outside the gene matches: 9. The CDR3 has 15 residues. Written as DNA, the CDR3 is TGTGCCAGCAGCCGAGCAGGACAGGGGTGGACTGAAGCTTTCTTT. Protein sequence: CASSRAGQGWTEAFF.

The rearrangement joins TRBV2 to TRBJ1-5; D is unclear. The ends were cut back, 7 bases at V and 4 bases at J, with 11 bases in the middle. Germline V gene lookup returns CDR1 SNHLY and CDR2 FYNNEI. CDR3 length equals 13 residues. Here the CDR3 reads CASNPDGNQPQHF. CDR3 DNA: TGTGCCAGCAATCCGGACGGGAATCAGCCCCAGCATTTT.

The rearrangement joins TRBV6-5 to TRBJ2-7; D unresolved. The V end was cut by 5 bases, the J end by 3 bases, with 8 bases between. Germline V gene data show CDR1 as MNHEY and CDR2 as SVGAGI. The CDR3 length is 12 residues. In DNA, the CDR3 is TGTGCCAGCAGTGGCGGCATCTACGAGCAGTACTTC. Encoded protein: CASSGGIYEQYF.

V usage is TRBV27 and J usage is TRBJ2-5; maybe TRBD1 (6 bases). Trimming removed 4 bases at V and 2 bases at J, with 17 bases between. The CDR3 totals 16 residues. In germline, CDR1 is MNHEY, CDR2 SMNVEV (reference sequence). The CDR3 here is CASSSPSGVGQETQYF. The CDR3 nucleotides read TGTGCCAGCAGTTCACCCTCAGGGGTCGGTCAAGAGACCCAGTACTTC.

CDR3 sequence: CASSLAGGATEAFF. The CDR3 DNA reads as TGCGCCAGCAGCTTGGCCGGGGGCGCGACTGAAGCTTTCTTT. The gene calls are TRBV5-1 and TRBJ1-1; maybe TRBD1 (6 bases). The CDR3 has 14 amino acids. Germline-derived CDR1 and CDR2 are SGHRS and YFSETQ. The germline V and J ends were trimmed by 0 bases and 5 bases, with 11 bases remaining between them.

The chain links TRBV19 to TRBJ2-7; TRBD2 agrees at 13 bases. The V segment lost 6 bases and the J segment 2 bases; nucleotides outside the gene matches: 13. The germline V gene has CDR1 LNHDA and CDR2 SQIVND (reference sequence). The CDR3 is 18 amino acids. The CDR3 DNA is TGTGCCAGTAGGACCTCAACGACTAGCGGGAGGTATCCCTACGAGCAGTACTTC. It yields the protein CASRTSTTSGRYPYEQYF.

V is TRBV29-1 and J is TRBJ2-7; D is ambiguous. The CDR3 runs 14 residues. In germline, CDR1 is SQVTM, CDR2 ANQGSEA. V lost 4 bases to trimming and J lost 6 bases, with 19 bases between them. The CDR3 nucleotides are TGCAGCGTTGGAGCCGCTACATTTACGGGCGAGCAGTACTTC. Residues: CSVGAATFTGEQYF.

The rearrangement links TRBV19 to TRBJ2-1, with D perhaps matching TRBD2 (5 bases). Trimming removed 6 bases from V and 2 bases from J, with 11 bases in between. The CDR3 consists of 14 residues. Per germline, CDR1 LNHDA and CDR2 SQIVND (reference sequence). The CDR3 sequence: CASRRETTYNEQFF. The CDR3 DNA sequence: TGTGCCAGTAGGCGAGAGACTACCTACAATGAGCAGTTCTTC.

CDR3 sequence (DNA): TGTGCCAGCAGAAAACGGGACAGAAGTTTCTACAATGAGCAGTTCTTC. This codes for CASRKRDRSFYNEQFF. The chain combines TRBV2 with TRBJ2-1; TRBD1 matches at 7 bases. Germline V gene data show CDR1 as SNHLY and CDR2 as FYNNEI. The CDR3 is made up of 16 amino acids. V lost 6 bases and J lost 3; bases outside the gene matches: 11. The full variable domain, with the rest looked up from reference TRBV2 and TRBJ2-1, is EPEVTQTPSHQVTQMGQEVILRCVPISNHLYFYWYRQILGQKVEFLVSFYNNEISEKSEIFDDQFSVERPDGSNFTLKIRSTKLEDSAMYFCASRKRDRSFYNEQFFGPGTRLTVL.

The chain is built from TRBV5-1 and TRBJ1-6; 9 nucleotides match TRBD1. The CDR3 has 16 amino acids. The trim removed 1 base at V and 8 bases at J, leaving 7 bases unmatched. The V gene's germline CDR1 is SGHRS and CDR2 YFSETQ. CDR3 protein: CASSLLGGQGDSPLHF. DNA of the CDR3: TGCGCCAGCAGCTTGTTGGGGGGACAGGGTGATTCACCCCTCCACTTT.

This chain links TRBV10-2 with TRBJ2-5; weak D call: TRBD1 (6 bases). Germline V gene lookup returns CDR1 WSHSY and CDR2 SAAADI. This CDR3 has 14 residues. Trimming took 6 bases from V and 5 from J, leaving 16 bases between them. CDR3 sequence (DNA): TGCGCCAGCAGGCCGACAGGCTCCAGGGAGACCCAGTACTTC. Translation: CASRPTGSRETQYF.

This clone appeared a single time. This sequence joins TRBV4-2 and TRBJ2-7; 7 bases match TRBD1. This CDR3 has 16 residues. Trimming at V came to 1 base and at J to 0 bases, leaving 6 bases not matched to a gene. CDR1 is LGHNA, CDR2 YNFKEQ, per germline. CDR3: CASSQVPGTASYEQYF. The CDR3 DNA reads TGTGCCAGCAGCCAAGTTCCCGGGACAGCCTCCTACGAGCAGTACTTC.

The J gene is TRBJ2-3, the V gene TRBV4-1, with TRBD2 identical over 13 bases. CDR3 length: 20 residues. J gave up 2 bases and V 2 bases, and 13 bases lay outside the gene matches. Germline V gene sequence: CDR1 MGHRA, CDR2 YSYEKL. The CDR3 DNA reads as TGCGCCAGCAGCCAACTGGGACTAGCGGGGACCCTGACCAACACAGATACGCAGTATTTT. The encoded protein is CASSQLGLAGTLTNTDTQYF.

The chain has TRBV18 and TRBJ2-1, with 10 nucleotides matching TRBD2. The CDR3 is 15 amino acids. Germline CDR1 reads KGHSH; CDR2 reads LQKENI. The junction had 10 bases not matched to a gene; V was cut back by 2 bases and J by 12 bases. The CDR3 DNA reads TGTGCCAGCTCACCAGAAAGCCTAGCGGGGGCAGCGCAGTTCTTC. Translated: CASSPESLAGAAQFF.

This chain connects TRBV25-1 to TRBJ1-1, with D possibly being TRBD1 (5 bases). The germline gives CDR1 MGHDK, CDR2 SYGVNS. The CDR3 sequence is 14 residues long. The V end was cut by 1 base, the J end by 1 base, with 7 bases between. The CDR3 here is CASSESGRNTEAFF. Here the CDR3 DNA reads TGTGCCAGCAGTGAATCGGGGCGGAACACTGAAGCTTTCTTT.

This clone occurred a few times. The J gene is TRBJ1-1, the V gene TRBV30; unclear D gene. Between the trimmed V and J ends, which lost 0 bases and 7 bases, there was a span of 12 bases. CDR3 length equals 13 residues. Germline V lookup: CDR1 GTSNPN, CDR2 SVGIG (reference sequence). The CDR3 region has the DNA TGTGCCTGGAGTGTTACAGTGATAGGTGAAGCTTTCTTT. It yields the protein CAWSVTVIGEAFF.

DNA for the CDR3: TGTGCCAGCAGCTTAGGGACTAGCGGGAGAAGGTACAATGAGCAGTTCTTC. It yields the protein CASSLGTSGRRYNEQFF. The rearrangement uses TRBV11-2 and TRBJ2-1; 13 nucleotides line up with TRBD2. Looked up from germline, CDR1 is SGHAT and CDR2 is FQNNGV. V lost 1 base and J lost 4; bases outside the gene matches: 4. This CDR3 has 17 residues.

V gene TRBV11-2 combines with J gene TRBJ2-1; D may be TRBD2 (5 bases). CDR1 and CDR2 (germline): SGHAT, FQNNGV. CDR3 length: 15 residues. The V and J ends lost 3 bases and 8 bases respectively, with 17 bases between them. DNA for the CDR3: TGTGCCAGCAGCTTTGGCCGAACCGGGGAGTATGAGCAGTTCTTC. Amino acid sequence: CASSFGRTGEYEQFF. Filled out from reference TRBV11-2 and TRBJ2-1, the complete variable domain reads EAGVAQSPRYKIIEKRQSVAFWCNPISGHATLYWYQQILGQGPKLLIQFQNNGVVDDSQLPKDRFSAERLKGVDSTLKIQPAKLEDSAVYLCASSFGRTGEYEQFFGPGTRLTVL.

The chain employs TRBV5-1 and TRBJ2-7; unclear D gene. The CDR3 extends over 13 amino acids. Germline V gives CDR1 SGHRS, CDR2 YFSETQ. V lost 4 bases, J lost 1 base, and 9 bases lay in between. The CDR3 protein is CASSLRLSYEQYF. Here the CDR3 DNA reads TGCGCCAGCAGCCTCAGACTTTCCTACGAGCAGTACTTC.

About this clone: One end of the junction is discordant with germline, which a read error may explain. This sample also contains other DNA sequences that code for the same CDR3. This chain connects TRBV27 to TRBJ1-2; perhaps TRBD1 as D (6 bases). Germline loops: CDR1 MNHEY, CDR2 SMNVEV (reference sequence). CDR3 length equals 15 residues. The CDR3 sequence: CASRSTGGAGYGYTF. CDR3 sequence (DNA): TGTGCCAGCAGGAGTACGGGGGGCGCTGGCTATGGCTACACCTTT.

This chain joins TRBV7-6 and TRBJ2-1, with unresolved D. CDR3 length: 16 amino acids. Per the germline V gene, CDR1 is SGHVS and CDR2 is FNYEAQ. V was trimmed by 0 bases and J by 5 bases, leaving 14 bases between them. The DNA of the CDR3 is TGTGCCAGCAGCTTAGCGCCCGGAGCGACCCACAATGAGCAGTTCTTC. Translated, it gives CASSLAPGATHNEQFF.

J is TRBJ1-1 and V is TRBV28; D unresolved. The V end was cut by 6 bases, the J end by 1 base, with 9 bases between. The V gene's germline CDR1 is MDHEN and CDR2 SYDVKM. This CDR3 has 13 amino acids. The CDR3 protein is CASRTRWNTEAFF. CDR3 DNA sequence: TGTGCCAGCAGAACACGGTGGAACACTGAAGCTTTCTTT.

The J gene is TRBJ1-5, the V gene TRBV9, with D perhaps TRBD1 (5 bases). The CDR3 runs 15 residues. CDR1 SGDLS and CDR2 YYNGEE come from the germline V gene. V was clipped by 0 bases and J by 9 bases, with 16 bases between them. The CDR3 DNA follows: TGTGCCAGCAGCGTAGAAGACAGACGGATGGGGCCCCAGCATTTT. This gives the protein CASSVEDRRMGPQHF.